This TCR beta chain came from a study of shared clonotypes between healthy human individuals. Terminally differentiated effector memory CD45RA+ cells were left out of the naive CD8 fraction, which was CD45RO-negative and positively selected for CCR7. The CDR3 contains 13 residues. Germline V gives CDR1 ENHRY, CDR2 SYGVKD. Trimming cost V 7 bases and J 4 bases, with 14 bases left between them. Data came from immunoSEQ multiplex PCR; TCRdb stores just in-frame clones and leaves some out. The table records approximately 840,000 clones, around 96% of them present only once. Note on this clone: The target antigen is unknown.

Study outcomes and limitations: Researchers sampled blood only, noting tissue repertoires likely differ. Clonotypes that were shared across a few donors made up approximately 5.1% of naive CD4 clonotypes.

This TCR was recovered from a man aged 25-45 years in good health. This chain uses TRBV10-3 with TRBJ2-7, with D possibly being TRBD1 (6 bases). Material for sequencing was naive CD8+ T cells sorted from blood. CDR3 nucleotides: TGTGCCATCAAACGACAGGACTTGTACGAGCAGTACTTC. This translates into CAIKRQDLYEQYF.